The clone carrying this T cell receptor beta chain has more than one count but fewer than ten. No antigen is known for it. This sample is part of a study of blood T cells in healthy people across ages. Findings and caveats of the study: Relative to aged donors, long-lived donors carried more naive CD4+ cells and displayed higher diversity. With unsorted PBMCs, a conclusive comparison of naive versus antigen-experienced cells was not possible.

CDR3 size: 14 residues. V gave up 6 bases and J gave up 10 bases; unmatched junction bases: 12. CDR1 and CDR2 from the germline V gene are LGHNT and FRNRAP. Using a J-beta primer mix together with a sample-barcoded 5' primer, a second PCR was run for 7 to 11 cycles. Every molecule of cDNA carried a tag from a template-switch adaptor with 12 random nucleotides. There were at least 3 million CDR3-containing paired-end reads obtained from each sample. TCRdb reanalysed the 5' RACE reads using MiXCR and keeps one entry per CDR3 protein. This sample carries 730,000 or so distinct CDR3 sequences, approximately 43% of them seen once, and the ten largest clones take around 20%.

V gene TRBV12-5 combines with J gene TRBJ2-1; 7 bases are shared with TRBD1. Material: blood. The receptor was isolated from a woman between 55 and 75 years old in good health. The CDR3 coding sequence is TGTGCTAGTGGGTATAGGGCCGCCAGGGGGGAGCAGTTCTTC. As protein: CASGYRAARGEQFF.